These T cell receptor beta chains were read from a single sample in a study of blood T cell repertoires in COVID-19. Sequencing was performed with immunoSEQ multiplex PCR; in TCRdb, only in-frame clones are kept and a portion is missing. The sample has roughly 90,000 clones; roughly 90% are singletons. Sample: peripheral blood. The origin of the receptors is a man aged 45-60 years with acute or convalescent COVID-19. CDR3s include the opening cysteine and the closing phenylalanine or tryptophan. D genes are given only for firm matches. Size is omitted from some rows. Given values are once, few, many or a class for expanded clones.

v_call: TRBV24-1; clone_size: -; cdr3_length: 15; j_call: TRBJ2-1; d_call: -; cdr3_nt: TGTGCCACCAGTTCGCCCGGGACAAAGGGCAATGAGCAGTTCTTC; cdr3_aa: CATSSPGTKGNEQFF
v_call: TRBV13; clone_size: -; cdr3_length: 16; j_call: TRBJ2-7; d_call: TRBD1; cdr3_nt: TGTGCCAGCAGCCTCATCCGAGCAGGGGGTTACCACGAGCAGTACTTC; cdr3_aa: CASSLIRAGGYHEQYF
v_call: TRBV7-8; clone_size: -; cdr3_length: 15; j_call: TRBJ1-2; d_call: TRBD1; cdr3_nt: TGTGCCAGCAGCTCCCGACAGGGGGGAAACTATGGCTACACCTTC; cdr3_aa: CASSSRQGGNYGYTF
v_call: TRBV7-8; clone_size: -; cdr3_length: 13; j_call: TRBJ2-1; d_call: -; cdr3_nt: TGTGCCAGCAGCTTAGGGTCGAATAGCGTGAAGTTCTTC; cdr3_aa: CASSLGSNSVKFF
v_call: TRBV4-1; clone_size: once; cdr3_length: 18; j_call: TRBJ2-2; d_call: TRBD2; cdr3_nt: TGCGCCAGCAGCCAAGCGGCTAAGCGGGAGGGCCGCACCGGGGAGCTGTTTTTT; cdr3_aa: CASSQAAKREGRTGELFF
v_call: TRBV19; clone_size: -; cdr3_length: 14; j_call: TRBJ1-3; d_call: -; cdr3_nt: TGTGCCAGTAGTATAGCCGGGTTTGGAAACACCATATATTTT; cdr3_aa: CASSIAGFGNTIYF
v_call: TRBV2; clone_size: -; cdr3_length: 13; j_call: TRBJ1-6; d_call: -; cdr3_nt: TGTGCCAGCAACCGGGACAAATTTTCACCCCTCCACTTT; cdr3_aa: CASNRDKFSPLHF
v_call: TRBV27; clone_size: -; cdr3_length: 13; j_call: TRBJ1-1; d_call: -; cdr3_nt: TGTGCCAGCAGTACACTCGGGGGTACTGAAGCTTTCTTT; cdr3_aa: CASSTLGGTEAFF
v_call: TRBV7-2; clone_size: once; cdr3_length: 13; j_call: TRBJ1-1; d_call: TRBD1; cdr3_nt: TGTGCCAGCAAAGACAGGGAGAACACTGAAGCTTTCTTT; cdr3_aa: CASKDRENTEAFF
v_call: TRBV7-3; clone_size: -; cdr3_length: 14; j_call: TRBJ2-5; d_call: -; cdr3_nt: TGTGCCAGCAGCTTAACTGGACTTCAAGAGACCCAGTACTTC; cdr3_aa: CASSLTGLQETQYF
v_call: TRBV21-1; clone_size: -; cdr3_length: 15; j_call: TRBJ1-1; d_call: -; cdr3_nt: TGTGCCAGCAGCAAAGCGGGGCAAAGGAACACTGAAGCTTTCTTT; cdr3_aa: CASSKAGQRNTEAFF
v_call: TRBV6-1; clone_size: -; cdr3_length: 13; j_call: TRBJ1-1; d_call: -; cdr3_nt: TGTGCCAGCAGTGAAGCACTTAACACTGAAGCTTTCTTT; cdr3_aa: CASSEALNTEAFF
v_call: TRBV5-1; clone_size: once; cdr3_length: 14; j_call: TRBJ1-3; d_call: -; cdr3_nt: TGCGCCAGCAGCCCGCAGAGGTCCGACCACACCATATATTTT; cdr3_aa: CASSPQRSDHTIYF
v_call: TRBV5-6; clone_size: -; cdr3_length: 14; j_call: TRBJ1-4; d_call: -; cdr3_nt: TGTGCCAGCAGCTTGGCCAGTATCCGGGAGAAACTGTTTTTT; cdr3_aa: CASSLASIREKLFF
v_call: TRBV2; clone_size: few; cdr3_length: 15; j_call: TRBJ1-5; d_call: TRBD1; cdr3_nt: TGTGCCAGCACCCCCAGCGCAGGGGGCCTTCAGCCCCAGCATTTT; cdr3_aa: CASTPSAGGLQPQHF
v_call: TRBV12-3/TRBV12-4; clone_size: -; cdr3_length: 13; j_call: TRBJ1-1; d_call: -; cdr3_nt: TGTGCCAGCAGTTTACGGGAGGGGGCTGAAGCTTTCTTT; cdr3_aa: CASSLREGAEAFF
v_call: TRBV19; clone_size: -; cdr3_length: 12; j_call: TRBJ2-1; d_call: -; cdr3_nt: TGTGCCAGTAGTACCACAGGGATTGAGCAGTTCTTC; cdr3_aa: CASSTTGIEQFF
v_call: TRBV12-5; clone_size: -; cdr3_length: 14; j_call: TRBJ1-3; d_call: -; cdr3_nt: TGTGCTAGTGCTCCAGGAAACTCTGGAAACACCATATATTTT; cdr3_aa: CASAPGNSGNTIYF
v_call: TRBV5-6; clone_size: once; cdr3_length: 14; j_call: TRBJ1-5; d_call: TRBD1; cdr3_nt: TGTGCCAGCAGCTCGACAGGGGTCAATCAGCCCCAGCATTTT; cdr3_aa: CASSSTGVNQPQHF
v_call: TRBV7-9; clone_size: -; cdr3_length: 13; j_call: TRBJ1-3; d_call: TRBD1; cdr3_nt: TGTGCCAGCAGCCCACAGGGGGCGGACACCATATATTTT; cdr3_aa: CASSPQGADTIYF
v_call: TRBV19; clone_size: -; cdr3_length: 15; j_call: TRBJ2-1; d_call: TRBD2; cdr3_nt: TGTGCCAGTACCCCCCCGGGACTAACTTACAATGAGCAGTTCTTC; cdr3_aa: CASTPPGLTYNEQFF
v_call: TRBV2; clone_size: -; cdr3_length: 13; j_call: TRBJ1-5; d_call: -; cdr3_nt: TGTGCCAGCTCGGGAGGGCCTCATCAGCCCCAGCATTTT; cdr3_aa: CASSGGPHQPQHF
v_call: TRBV11-3; clone_size: -; cdr3_length: 14; j_call: TRBJ2-3; d_call: -; cdr3_nt: TGTGCCAGCAGCTTAGGGCAGGCAACAGATACGCAGTATTTT; cdr3_aa: CASSLGQATDTQYF
v_call: TRBV6-5; clone_size: -; cdr3_length: 14; j_call: TRBJ1-6; d_call: -; cdr3_nt: TGTGCCAGCGCCCCGACACAGGGTCGTAGCGCCCTCCACTTT; cdr3_aa: CASAPTQGRSALHF
v_call: TRBV6-6; clone_size: once; cdr3_length: 14; j_call: TRBJ1-6; d_call: -; cdr3_nt: TGTGCCAGCAGTATACAGGGATACAATTCACCCCTCCACTTT; cdr3_aa: CASSIQGYNSPLHF
v_call: TRBV9; clone_size: once; cdr3_length: 14; j_call: TRBJ1-3; d_call: -; cdr3_nt: TGTGCCAGCAGCGAGATCAGTGCTGGAAACACCATATATTTT; cdr3_aa: CASSEISAGNTIYF